This T cell receptor beta chain was documented in a study of beta chain features in type 1 diabetes. General study results and limits: Cells that show high TCR expression could be over-represented by cDNA sequencing.

The CDR3 length is 15 residues. Between the trimmed V and J ends, which lost 4 bases and 1 base, there was a span of 14 bases. Germline lookup yields CDR1 MGHRA and CDR2 YSYEKL. On this clone: What it binds is not known.

The isolated RNA, all of it, was reverse transcribed, so expressed TCRB transcripts were what got sequenced. Clones were read by immunoSEQ multiplex PCR, and TCRdb kept only the in-frame ones, dropping some. This table has 400,000 to 600,000 clones, approximately 30% appearing once. The specimen was naive CD4+ T cells from blood. The clonotype originates from a man younger than 35 in good health. The chain employs TRBV4-1 and TRBJ2-7; maybe TRBD1 (5 bases). CDR3 sequence: CASSPHPGKSYEQYF. CDR3 DNA sequence: TGCGCCAGCAGCCCCCACCCAGGGAAGTCCTACGAGCAGTACTTC.